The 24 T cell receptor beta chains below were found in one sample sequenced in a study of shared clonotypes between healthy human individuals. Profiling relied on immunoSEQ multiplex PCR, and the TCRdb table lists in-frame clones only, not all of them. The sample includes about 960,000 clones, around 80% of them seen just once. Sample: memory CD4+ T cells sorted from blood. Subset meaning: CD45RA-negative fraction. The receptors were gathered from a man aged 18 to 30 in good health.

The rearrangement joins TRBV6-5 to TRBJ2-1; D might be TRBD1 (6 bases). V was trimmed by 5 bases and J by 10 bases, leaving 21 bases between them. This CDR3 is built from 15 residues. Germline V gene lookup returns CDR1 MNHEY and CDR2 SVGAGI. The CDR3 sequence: CASSPAASGAREQFF. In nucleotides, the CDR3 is TGTGCCAGCAGTCCCGCCGCCTCAGGGGCCCGCGAGCAGTTCTTC.

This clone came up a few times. The CDR3 DNA sequence: TGCGCCAGCAGCAGACAGGGGGCGGGAAACATTCAGTACTTC. Its translation is CASSRQGAGNIQYF. The chain combines TRBV5-1 with TRBJ2-4; 10 bases are shared with TRBD1. Trimming took 4 bases from V and 6 from J; bases not matched to a gene: 4. Germline V CDR1 and CDR2: SGHRS, YFSETQ. The CDR3 runs 14 residues.

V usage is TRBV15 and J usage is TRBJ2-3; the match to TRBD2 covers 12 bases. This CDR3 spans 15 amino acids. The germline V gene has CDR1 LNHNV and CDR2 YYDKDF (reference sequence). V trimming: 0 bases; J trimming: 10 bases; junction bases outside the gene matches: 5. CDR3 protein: CATSRDLAGGRAQYF. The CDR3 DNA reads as TGTGCCACCAGCAGAGATCTAGCGGGAGGGCGGGCGCAGTATTTT.

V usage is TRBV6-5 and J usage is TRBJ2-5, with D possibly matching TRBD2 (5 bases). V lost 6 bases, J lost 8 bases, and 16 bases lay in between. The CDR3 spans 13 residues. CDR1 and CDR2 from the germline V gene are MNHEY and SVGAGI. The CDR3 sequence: CASSQRGIPTQYF. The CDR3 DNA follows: TGTGCCAGCAGCCAACGGGGTATTCCTACCCAGTACTTC.

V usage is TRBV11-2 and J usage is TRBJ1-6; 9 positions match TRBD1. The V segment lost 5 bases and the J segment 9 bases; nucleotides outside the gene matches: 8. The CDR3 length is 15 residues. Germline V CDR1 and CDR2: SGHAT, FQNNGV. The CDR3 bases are TGTGCCAGCAGCGAAAAAGGGACAGGGACTTCACCCCTCCACTTT. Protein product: CASSEKGTGTSPLHF. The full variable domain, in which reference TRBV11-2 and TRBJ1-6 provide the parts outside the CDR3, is EAGVAQSPRYKIIEKRQSVAFWCNPISGHATLYWYQQILGQGPKLLIQFQNNGVVDDSQLPKDRFSAERLKGVDSTLKIQPAKLEDSAVYLCASSEKGTGTSPLHFGNGTRLTVT.

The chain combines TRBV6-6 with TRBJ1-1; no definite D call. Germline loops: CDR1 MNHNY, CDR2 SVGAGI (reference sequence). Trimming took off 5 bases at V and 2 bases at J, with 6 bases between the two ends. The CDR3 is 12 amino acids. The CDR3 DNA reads TGTGCCAGCAGTCCCCCTAACACTGAAGCTTTCTTT. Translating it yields CASSPPNTEAFF.

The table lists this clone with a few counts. DNA of the CDR3: TGTGCCAGCAGACAACCGGGACTTGGGACGGAGCAGTACTTC. It translates to CASRQPGLGTEQYF. The rearrangement joins TRBV5-4 to TRBJ2-7, with D tentatively TRBD2 (6 bases). V lost 5 bases, J lost 7 bases, and 19 bases lay in between. This CDR3 is built from 14 residues. Germline-derived CDR1 and CDR2 are SGHNT and YYREEE (reference sequence).

CDR3 in amino acids: CASRPDREGTGELFF. Written as DNA, the CDR3 is TGTGCCAGTAGACCCGACAGGGAGGGCACCGGGGAGCTGTTTTTT. The chain joins TRBV19 to TRBJ2-2; perhaps D is TRBD1 or TRBD2 (7 bases each). Looked up from germline, CDR1 is LNHDA and CDR2 is SQIVND (reference sequence). V was clipped by 6 bases and J by 4 bases, with 15 bases between them. This CDR3 is built from 15 residues.

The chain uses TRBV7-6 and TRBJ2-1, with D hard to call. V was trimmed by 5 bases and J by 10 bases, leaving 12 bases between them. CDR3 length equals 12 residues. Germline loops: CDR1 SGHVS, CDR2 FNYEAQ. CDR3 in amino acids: CASSAYRAEQFF. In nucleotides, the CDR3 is TGTGCCAGCAGCGCATACCGGGCCGAGCAGTTCTTC.

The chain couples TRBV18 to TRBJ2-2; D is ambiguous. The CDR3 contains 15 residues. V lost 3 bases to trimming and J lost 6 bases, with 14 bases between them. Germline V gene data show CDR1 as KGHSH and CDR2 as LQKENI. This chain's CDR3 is CASSPGGSRSGELFF. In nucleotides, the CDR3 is TGTGCCAGCTCACCTGGCGGATCGAGGTCCGGGGAGCTGTTTTTT.

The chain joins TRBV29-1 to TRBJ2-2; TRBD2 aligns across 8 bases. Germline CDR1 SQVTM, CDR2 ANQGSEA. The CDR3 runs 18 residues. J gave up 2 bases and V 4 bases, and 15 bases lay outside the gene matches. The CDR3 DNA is TGCAGCGTTGGCGGTAGCGGGGTAAAAGTTGGAAACACCGGGGAGCTGTTTTTT. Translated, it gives CSVGGSGVKVGNTGELFF.

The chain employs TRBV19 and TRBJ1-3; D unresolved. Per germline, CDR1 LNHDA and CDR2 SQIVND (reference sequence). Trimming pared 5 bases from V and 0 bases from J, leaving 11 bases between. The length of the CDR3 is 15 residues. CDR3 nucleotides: TGTGCCAGTAGTCCAGGACGGTTCTCTGGAAACACCATATATTTT. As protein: CASSPGRFSGNTIYF.

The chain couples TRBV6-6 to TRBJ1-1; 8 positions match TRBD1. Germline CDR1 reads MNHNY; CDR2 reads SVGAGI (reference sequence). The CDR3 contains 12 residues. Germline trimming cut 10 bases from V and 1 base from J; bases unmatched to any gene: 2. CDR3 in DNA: TGTGCCACGGACAGGGCGAACACTGAAGCTTTCTTT. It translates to CATDRANTEAFF.

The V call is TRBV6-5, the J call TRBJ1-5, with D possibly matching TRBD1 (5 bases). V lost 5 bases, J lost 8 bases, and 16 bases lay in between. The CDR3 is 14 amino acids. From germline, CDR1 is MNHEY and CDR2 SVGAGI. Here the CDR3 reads CASSNRGFVEPQHF. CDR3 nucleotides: TGTGCCAGCAGTAATCGGGGGTTTGTAGAGCCCCAGCATTTT.

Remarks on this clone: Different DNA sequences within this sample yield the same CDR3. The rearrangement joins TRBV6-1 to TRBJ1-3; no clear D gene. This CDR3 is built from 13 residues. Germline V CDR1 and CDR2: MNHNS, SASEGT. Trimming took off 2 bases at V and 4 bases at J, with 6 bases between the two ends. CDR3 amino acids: CASSEQAGNTIYF. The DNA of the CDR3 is TGTGCCAGCAGTGAACAGGCCGGAAACACCATATATTTT.

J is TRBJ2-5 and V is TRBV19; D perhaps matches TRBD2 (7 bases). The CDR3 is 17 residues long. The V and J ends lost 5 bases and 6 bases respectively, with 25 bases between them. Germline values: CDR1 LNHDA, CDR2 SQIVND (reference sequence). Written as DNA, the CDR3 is TGTGCCAGTAGTGCTGCGGAAAGGGGGGGAAGTAGGAAGACCCAGTACTTC. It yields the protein CASSAAERGGSRKTQYF. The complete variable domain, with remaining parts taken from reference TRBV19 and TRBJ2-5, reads DGGITQSPKYLFRKEGQNVTLSCEQNLNHDAMYWYRQDPGQGLRLIYYSQIVNDFQKGDIAEGYSVSREKKESFPLTVTSAQKNPTAFYLCASSAAERGGSRKTQYFGPGTRLLVL.

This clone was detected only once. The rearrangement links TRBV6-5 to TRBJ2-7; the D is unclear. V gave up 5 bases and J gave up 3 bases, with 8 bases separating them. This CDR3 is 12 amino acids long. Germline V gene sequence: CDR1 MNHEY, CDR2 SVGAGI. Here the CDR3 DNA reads TGTGCCAGCAGTAACACTCGCTACGAGCAGTACTTC. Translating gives CASSNTRYEQYF.

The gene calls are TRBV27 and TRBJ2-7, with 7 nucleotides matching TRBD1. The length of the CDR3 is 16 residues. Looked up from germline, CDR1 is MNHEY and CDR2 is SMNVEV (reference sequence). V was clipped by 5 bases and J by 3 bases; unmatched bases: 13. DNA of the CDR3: TGTGCCAGCAGTCGTCTTACGACAGGGTCTATCTACGAGCAGTACTTC. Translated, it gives CASSRLTTGSIYEQYF.

The CDR3 loop is CASSPVKSGTSTASYEQYF. CDR3 DNA sequence: TGTGCCAGCAGCCCGGTAAAAAGCGGGACTTCAACGGCCTCCTACGAGCAGTACTTC. The chain couples TRBV7-9 to TRBJ2-7, with TRBD2 identical over 7 bases. CDR3 length equals 19 residues. Per the germline V gene, CDR1 is SEHNR and CDR2 is FQNEAQ (reference sequence). V was clipped by 5 bases and J by 0 bases; unmatched bases: 19.

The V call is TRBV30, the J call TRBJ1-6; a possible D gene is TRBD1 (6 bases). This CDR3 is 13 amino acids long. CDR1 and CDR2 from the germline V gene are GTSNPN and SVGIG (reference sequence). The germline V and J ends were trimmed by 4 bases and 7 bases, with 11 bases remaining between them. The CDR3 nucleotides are TGTGCCTGGATGACAGGTTTGAATTCACCCCTCCACTTT. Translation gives CAWMTGLNSPLHF.

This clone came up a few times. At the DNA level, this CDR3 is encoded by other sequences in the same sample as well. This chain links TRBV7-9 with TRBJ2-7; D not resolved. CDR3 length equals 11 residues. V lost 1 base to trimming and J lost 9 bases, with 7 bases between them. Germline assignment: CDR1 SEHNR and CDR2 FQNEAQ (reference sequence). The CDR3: CASSLDRVQYF. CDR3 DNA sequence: TGTGCCAGCAGCTTAGACCGTGTGCAGTACTTC.

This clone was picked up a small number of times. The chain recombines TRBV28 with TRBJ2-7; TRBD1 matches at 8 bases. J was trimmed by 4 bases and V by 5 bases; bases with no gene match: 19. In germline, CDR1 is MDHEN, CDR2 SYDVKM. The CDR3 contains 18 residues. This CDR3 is CASSIWDRWGSTPYEQYF. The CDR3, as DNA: TGTGCCAGCAGTATTTGGGACAGGTGGGGGAGTACTCCGTACGAGCAGTACTTC.

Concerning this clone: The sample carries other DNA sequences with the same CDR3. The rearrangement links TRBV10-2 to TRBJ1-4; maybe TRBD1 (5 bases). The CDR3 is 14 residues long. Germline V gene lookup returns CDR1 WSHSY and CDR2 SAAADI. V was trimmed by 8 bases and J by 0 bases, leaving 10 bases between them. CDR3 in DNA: TGCGCCAGCTCACGGGACCCAACTAATGAAAAACTGTTTTTT. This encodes CASSRDPTNEKLFF.

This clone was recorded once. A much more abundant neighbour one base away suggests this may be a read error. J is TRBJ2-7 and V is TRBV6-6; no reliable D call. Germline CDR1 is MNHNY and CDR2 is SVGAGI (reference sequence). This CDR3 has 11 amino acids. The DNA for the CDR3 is TGTGCCAGCAGTCACTCCTACGAGCAGTACTTC. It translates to CASSHSYEQYF.